This T cell receptor (beta chain) derives from a study of Ad26.COV2.S vaccination and SARS-CoV-2 variants (dated by TCRdb to about 2021). Study-wide context: Donors in the vaccine arm were drawn from COV1001, a phase I-IIa trial of Ad26.COV2.S in healthy adults that was multicentre, randomized, double-blind and placebo-controlled. Blinding of investigators to trial group allocation was maintained during experiments and outcome assessment. Participants in the trial were split at random into five groups of five each, receiving low-dose or high-dose Ad26.COV2.S once or twice, or else placebo on both occasions. Ad26.COV2.S was given intramuscularly at 5x10^10 or 1x10^11 viral particles, as a single shot or as two shots 56 days apart. Sequencing of the TCRbeta repertoire served to evaluate the specificity and breadth of SARS-CoV-2-reactive T cell receptors following Ad26.COV2.S vaccination. A total of approximately 30 samples were included in the TCR-sequenced set, comprising around 20 Ad26.COV2.S vaccine recipients, 5 placebo recipients and 8 SARS-CoV-2 convalescent individuals.

The full study reports these points: The study was not powered to compare responses between vaccine doses or regimens. Vaccine and placebo recipients had comparable non-spike TCR breadth, which fits with the vaccine containing only spike. After vaccination, spike-specific CD8+ and CD4+ T cell responses were reported to show substantial breadth. According to the authors, total T cell responses may have been underestimated by the TCR breadth and depth analyses. Higher spike-specific TCR breadth was observed in Ad26.COV2.S recipients than in placebo recipients (P = 0.0014).

The germline V gene supplies CDR1 SGHAT and CDR2 FQNNGV. V and J are truncated by 4 bases and 2 bases respectively, leaving an intervening sequence of 18 bases. The CDR3 spans 16 residues, from the cysteine through the phenylalanine. Here the CDR3 DNA is all that survives: 48 bases in frame from base 1. Points on this clone: Its target antigen remains unknown. Base qualities are not recorded, but no much larger clone differs from it by a single base.

The immunoSEQ Assay was used to sequence TCRbeta CDR3 regions. After extraction, genomic DNA underwent amplification by bias-controlled multiplex PCR, followed by high-throughput sequencing. On the study's bioinformatics: To quantify the absolute abundance of every unique TCRbeta CDR3 region, sequences were collapsed and filtered. T cell fraction was estimated by normalizing TCRbeta template counts to usable DNA, with usable DNA measured through amplification of reference genes found in all nucleated cells. Repertoire TCRs were annotated as SARS-CoV-2-specific when V gene, CDR3 amino acid sequence and J gene were exactly matched to a known reactive TCR set. MIRA supplied the reference SARS-CoV-2 TCR set, which was filtered for enrichment in COVID-19-positive ImmuneCODE repertoires so that public or cross-reactive TCRs were removed. Drawing on the MIRA antigens, annotated TCRs were analysed further at the level of specific ORF or position within ORF. Depth was the summed frequency of annotated unique rearrangements, while breadth was defined as annotated unique rearrangements over total unique productive rearrangements. Group comparisons of TCR breadth used two-sided Wilcoxon rank-sum tests. TCRdb took this table from immuneACCESS and kept in-frame rearrangements with V and J called. Such tables lack part of the clones; where checked against another copy, unresolved V genes explain under half of the gap, and the rest is unexplained. That table furnishes V, J and clone size, whereas the DNA furnished D and trimming. This sample is represented by approximately 420,000 clones; around 87% of them were singletons. The biggest ten clones account for approximately 4% of the sample.

Per the publication, the treatment or condition label means: 15 to 20 received Ad26.COV2.S at low or high dose, single or two shots; 5 received placebo; per-sample allocation not given. For vaccine and placebo recipients, the sequenced repertoires came from samples collected on day 63 after the first injection. In Cohort 1b, about 27 adults aged 18-55 years were enrolled at a single site in Boston, USA, between 29 July and 7 August 2020. As a vaccine, Ad26.COV2.S was a replication-incompetent adenovirus type 26 vector that expressed a prefusion-stabilized SARS-CoV-2 spike protein derived from the original Wuhan strain.

The chain uses TRBV11-2 and TRBJ2-7; the D gene is perhaps TRBD1 or TRBD2, as each covers 5 bases. The clonotype originates from a person between 18 and 60 years old who received the Ad26.COV2.S COVID-19 vaccine or a placebo. This specimen consisted of peripheral blood, obtained in a trial of Ad26.COV2.S vaccine versus placebo. The sequence in DNA is TGTGCCAGCAGCTCCGGCCGAGGGCAGGGAGCCTACGAGCAGTACTTC. Its protein product is CASSSGRGQGAYEQYF.